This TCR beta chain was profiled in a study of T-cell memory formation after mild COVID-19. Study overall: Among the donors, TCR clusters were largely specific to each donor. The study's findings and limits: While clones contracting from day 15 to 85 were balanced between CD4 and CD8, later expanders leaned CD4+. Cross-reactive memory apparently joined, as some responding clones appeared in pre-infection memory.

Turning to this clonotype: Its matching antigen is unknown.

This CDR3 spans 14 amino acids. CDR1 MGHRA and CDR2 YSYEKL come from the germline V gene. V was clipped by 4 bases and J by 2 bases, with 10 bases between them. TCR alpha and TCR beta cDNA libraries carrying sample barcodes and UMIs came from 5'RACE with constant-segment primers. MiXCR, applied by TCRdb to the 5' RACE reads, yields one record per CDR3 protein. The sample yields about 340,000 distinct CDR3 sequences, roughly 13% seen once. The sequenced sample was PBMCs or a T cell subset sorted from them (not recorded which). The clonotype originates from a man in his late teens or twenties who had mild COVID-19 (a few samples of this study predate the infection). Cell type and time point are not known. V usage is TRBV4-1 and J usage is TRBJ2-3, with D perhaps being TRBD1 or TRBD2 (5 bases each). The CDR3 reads CASSPLGTTDTQYF. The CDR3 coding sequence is TGCGCCAGCAGCCCCCTGGGGACCACAGATACGCAGTATTTT.